This T cell receptor beta chain was captured by sequencing in a study of T cell responses to AZD1222 COVID-19 vaccine. Trimming shortened V by 0 bases and J by 6 bases, and 14 bases separated the two germline ends. The germline gives CDR1 LNHNV, CDR2 YYDKDF (reference sequence). The CDR3 runs to 16 residues. The assay was immunoSEQ multiplex PCR, and TCRdb's table has in-frame clones only and misses some. The sample includes 120,000 or so clones, 90% of them seen just once. This sequence was found in an adult in good health. The V call is TRBV15, the J call TRBJ1-4; D might be TRBD1 (5 bases). The specimen was peripheral blood, collected on day 0 of AZD1222 vaccination. The chain's CDR3 is CATSRDVRRGYEKLFF. Written as DNA, the CDR3 is TGTGCCACCAGCAGAGATGTAAGAAGGGGCTATGAAAAACTGTTTTTT. The variable domain in full, with the rest retrieved from reference TRBV15 and TRBJ1-4, is DAMVIQNPRYQVTQFGKPVTLSCSQTLNHNVMYWYQQKSSQAPKLLFHYYDKDFNNEADTPDNFQSRRPNTSFCFLDIRSPGLGDTAMYLCATSRDVRRGYEKLFFGSGTQLSVL.